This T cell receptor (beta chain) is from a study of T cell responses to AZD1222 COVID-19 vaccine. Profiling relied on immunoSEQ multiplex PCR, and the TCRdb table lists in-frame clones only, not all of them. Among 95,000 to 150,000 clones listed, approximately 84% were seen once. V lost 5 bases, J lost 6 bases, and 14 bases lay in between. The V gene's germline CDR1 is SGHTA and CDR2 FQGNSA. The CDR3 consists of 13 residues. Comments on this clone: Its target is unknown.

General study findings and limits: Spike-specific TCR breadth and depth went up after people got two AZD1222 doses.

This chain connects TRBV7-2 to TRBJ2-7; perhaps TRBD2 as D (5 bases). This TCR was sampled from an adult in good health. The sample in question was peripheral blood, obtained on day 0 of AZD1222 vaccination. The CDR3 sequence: CASSINIGSEQYF. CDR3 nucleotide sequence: TGTGCCAGCAGCATAAATATTGGGAGCGAGCAGTACTTC. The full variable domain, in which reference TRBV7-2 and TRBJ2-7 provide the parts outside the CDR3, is GAGVSQSPSNKVTEKGKDVELRCDPISGHTALYWYRQSLGQGLEFLIYFQGNSAPDKSGLPSDRFSAERTGGSVSTLTIQRTQQEDSAVYLCASSINIGSEQYFGPGTRLTVT.